The clone carrying this T cell receptor (beta chain) was counted a few times. What it binds is unknown. This sample is drawn from a study of response to subunit inactivated influenza vaccine. General study points: A suggestion made by the authors is that each seasonal influenza vaccination recruits few new T cells.

TCRdb called the RT-PCR reads again in MiXCR, with one record for every CDR3 protein. The profile shows about 530,000 distinct CDR3 sequences, 12% of them singletons. The sequence was collected from a man between 50 and 59 years old who received an inactivated influenza vaccine. The material sequenced was PBMCs from blood, taken on the day of vaccination.

The CDR3: CASSQSPSTDTQYF. Here the CDR3 DNA reads TGTGCCAGCAGCCAATCCCCTAGCACAGATACGCAGTATTTT. The rearrangement links TRBV7-3 to TRBJ2-3; no firm D call. This CDR3 spans 14 amino acids. Germline-derived CDR1 and CDR2 are SGHTA and FQGTGA. The V end was cut by 5 bases, the J end by 0 bases, with 9 bases between.